A single sample gave rise to the 24 T cell receptor beta chains below, sequenced in a study of shared clonotypes between healthy human individuals. The table came from immunoSEQ multiplex PCR; TCRdb's copy has only in-frame clones and leaves some out. The data hold millions of clones, with about 95% observed a single time. Naivety among CD8 cells was defined by CD45RO negativity and positive CCR7 selection, thereby excluding terminally differentiated effector memory CD45RA+ cells. Material: naive CD8+ T cells sorted from blood. The receptors derive from a man between 18 and 35 years old in good health.

This clone occurred once. The chain couples TRBV30 to TRBJ1-1, with a possible D match to TRBD1 (5 bases). The CDR3 totals 13 residues. The germline V and J ends were trimmed by 4 bases and 3 bases, with 12 bases remaining between them. Germline V gene data show CDR1 as GTSNPN and CDR2 as SVGIG (reference sequence). The CDR3 DNA reads as TGTGCCTGGAAAAAAACAGGTTACACTGAAGCTTTCTTT. Residues: CAWKKTGYTEAFF.

Note on this clone: At the DNA level, this CDR3 is encoded by other sequences in the same sample as well. CDR3 amino acids: CASSLGGYSYEQYF. CDR3 bases: TGCGCCAGCAGCTTGGGGGGGTACTCCTACGAGCAGTACTTC. The chain uses TRBV5-1 and TRBJ2-7; perhaps D is TRBD1 or TRBD2 (5 bases each). Germline V gene data show CDR1 as SGHRS and CDR2 as YFSETQ. The CDR3 is 14 residues long. Trimming cost V 0 bases and J 0 bases, with 7 bases left between them.

J is TRBJ2-1 and V is TRBV7-9; 9 positions match TRBD2. CDR1 is SEHNR, CDR2 FQNEAQ, per germline (reference sequence). This CDR3 region has 15 residues. V lost 2 bases, J lost 6 bases, and 5 bases stayed unmatched. The CDR3 spells CASSLRSGSSNEQFF. The CDR3 DNA reads TGTGCCAGCAGCTTACGTAGCGGGAGCAGCAATGAGCAGTTCTTC.

The V and J genes are TRBV28 and TRBJ2-5; TRBD1 agrees at 9 bases. V lost 0 bases and J lost 2; bases outside the gene matches: 1. The CDR3 contains 15 residues. Germline values: CDR1 MDHEN, CDR2 SYDVKM. The CDR3 DNA sequence: TGTGCCAGCAGTTTATGGGGACAGGGACAAGAGACCCAGTACTTC. Its translation: CASSLWGQGQETQYF. Based on the CDR3 plus reference TRBV28 and TRBJ2-5, the full variable domain is DVKVTQSSRYLVKRTGEKVFLECVQDMDHENMFWYRQDPGLGLRLIYFSYDVKMKEKGDIPEGYSVSREKKERFSLILESASTNQTSMYLCASSLWGQGQETQYFGPGTRLLVL.

J is TRBJ1-5 and V is TRBV15, with D possibly matching TRBD1 (5 bases). The CDR3 consists of 14 residues. Trimming pared 0 bases from V and 5 bases from J, leaving 8 bases between. CDR1 and CDR2 (germline): LNHNV, YYDKDF (reference sequence). The CDR3 here is CATSREGEHQPQHF. Here the CDR3 DNA reads TGTGCCACCAGCAGAGAAGGGGAGCATCAGCCCCAGCATTTT.

This chain connects TRBV9 to TRBJ2-2; weak D call: TRBD2 (5 bases). V was pared by 6 bases and J by 2 bases, with 11 bases between. Per the germline V gene, CDR1 is SGDLS and CDR2 is YYNGEE. The CDR3 runs to 14 residues. DNA for the CDR3: TGTGCCAGCACGGACGGGGTAAACACCGGGGAGCTGTTTTTT. Translating gives CASTDGVNTGELFF.

The chain carries TRBV7-2 and TRBJ2-5; D is uncertain. The CDR3 consists of 17 residues. Germline V gene lookup returns CDR1 SGHTA and CDR2 FQGNSA. V lost 5 bases to trimming and J lost 3 bases, with 22 bases between them. The CDR3, as DNA: TGTGCCAGCAGCCCAAAAGGGCCTCTTATTGGGGAAGAGACCCAGTACTTC. Translation gives CASSPKGPLIGEETQYF.

This chain connects TRBV5-6 to TRBJ1-6; maybe TRBD1 (5 bases). CDR3 length: 12 residues. V was cut by 2 bases and J by 13 bases, with 10 bases left in between. The V gene's germline CDR1 is SGHDT and CDR2 YYEEEE. The CDR3 DNA reads as TGTGCCAGCAGCTTCGGTGCAGGGCCCCTCCACTTT. Protein product: CASSFGAGPLHF.

V is TRBV2 and J is TRBJ1-1, with D uncertain. V gave up 6 bases and J gave up 3 bases, with 11 bases separating them. The germline V gene encodes CDR1 SNHLY and CDR2 FYNNEI. The CDR3 loop spans 13 amino acids. The CDR3 nucleotides read TGTGCCAGCAGCCCCATGATAGACACTGAAGCTTTCTTT. Its protein is CASSPMIDTEAFF.

The V and J genes are TRBV4-1 and TRBJ2-7, with D perhaps TRBD2 (6 bases). Trimming removed 2 bases from V and 7 bases from J, with 21 bases in between. Germline V gives CDR1 MGHRA, CDR2 YSYEKL. The CDR3 runs 16 residues. The CDR3 DNA follows: TGCGCCAGCAGCCAATCCCCGGGACTTCCCTCCTGGGAGCAGTACTTC. This sequence encodes CASSQSPGLPSWEQYF.

The chain is built from TRBV11-1 and TRBJ2-3; D is possibly TRBD1 (5 bases). The CDR3 is 14 amino acids. Trimming took 7 bases from V and 3 from J, leaving 14 bases between them. CDR1 SGHAT and CDR2 FQDESV come from the germline V gene (reference sequence). The DNA for the CDR3 is TGTGCCAGCACCTTTTCAGGGATTACAGATACGCAGTATTTT. This gives the protein CASTFSGITDTQYF.

The chain joins TRBV11-2 to TRBJ2-7; possibly TRBD1 for D (7 bases). V was pared by 8 bases and J by 0 bases, with 11 bases between. The CDR3 is 13 residues long. The germline gives CDR1 SGHAT, CDR2 FQNNGV. The DNA of the CDR3 is TGTGCCAGCGGGGGGACAGCCTCCTACGAGCAGTACTTC. Amino acids: CASGGTASYEQYF.

This chain connects TRBV7-8 to TRBJ1-4; D remains unclear. V dropped 2 bases and J dropped 12 bases, with 13 bases sitting between them. Germline-derived CDR1 and CDR2 are SGHVS and FQNEAQ. The CDR3 sequence is 13 residues long. The CDR3 loop is CASSLYPARELFF. The CDR3 coding sequence is TGTGCCAGCAGCTTATATCCGGCCCGTGAACTGTTTTTT.

This clone was observed a single time. The chain has TRBV7-2 and TRBJ1-2; D may be TRBD1 (5 bases). V lost 5 bases and J lost 3, with 16 bases in between. The CDR3 has 15 residues. The germline V gene encodes CDR1 SGHTA and CDR2 FQGNSA. The CDR3 is CASSIRDGGDYGYTF. The CDR3 DNA is TGTGCCAGCAGCATACGGGACGGAGGGGACTATGGCTACACCTTC. The full variable domain, in which reference TRBV7-2 and TRBJ1-2 provide the parts outside the CDR3, is GAGVSQSPSNKVTEKGKDVELRCDPISGHTALYWYRQSLGQGLEFLIYFQGNSAPDKSGLPSDRFSAERTGGSVSTLTIQRTQQEDSAVYLCASSIRDGGDYGYTFGSGTRLTVV.

This chain connects TRBV9 to TRBJ2-3, with 14 bases matching TRBD2. CDR3 length: 19 amino acids. Germline loops: CDR1 SGDLS, CDR2 YYNGEE. The junction had 6 bases not matched to a gene; V was cut back by 0 bases and J by 0 bases. The CDR3 DNA is TGTGCCAGCAGCGTAGAAGGGACTAGCGGGGGCCTTAGCACAGATACGCAGTATTTT. Amino acid sequence: CASSVEGTSGGLSTDTQYF.

The chain recombines TRBV7-9 with TRBJ2-5; 13 bases map to TRBD2. J gave up 2 bases and V 4 bases, and 7 bases lay outside the gene matches. Germline CDR1 SEHNR, CDR2 FQNEAQ (reference sequence). CDR3 length equals 17 residues. CDR3 nucleotides: TGTGCCAGCAGCTCCGGGACTAGCGGGGTGGAACAAGAGACCCAGTACTTC. Protein product: CASSSGTSGVEQETQYF.

This chain joins TRBV27 and TRBJ1-2, with D perhaps matching TRBD1 (6 bases). CDR1 is MNHEY, CDR2 SMNVEV, per germline (reference sequence). The germline V and J ends were trimmed by 4 bases and 0 bases, with 12 bases remaining between them. The CDR3 spans 15 residues. DNA of the CDR3: TGTGCCAGCAGTTCATTACAGGGACCTAACTATGGCTACACCTTC. Its protein is CASSSLQGPNYGYTF.

The V gene is TRBV4-1, the J gene TRBJ2-3; weak D call: TRBD1 (6 bases). Germline CDR1 reads MGHRA; CDR2 reads YSYEKL. There are 14 residues in the CDR3. V was pared by 0 bases and J by 4 bases, with 8 bases between. The CDR3 DNA follows: TGCGCCAGCAGCCAAGATGAGGGGGCAGATACGCAGTATTTT. Protein: CASSQDEGADTQYF.

This clone was detected once. This sample includes further DNA sequences coding for the same CDR3. The genes are TRBV11-2 and TRBJ2-7; no firm D call. The CDR3 has 12 amino acids. CDR1 is SGHAT and CDR2 is FQNNGV in the germline V gene. V was clipped by 4 bases and J by 0 bases, with 4 bases between them. The CDR3, as DNA: TGTGCCAGCAGCTCGAGCTCCTACGAGCAGTACTTC. Translating gives CASSSSSYEQYF.

The gene calls are TRBV30 and TRBJ2-3; 8 bases are shared with TRBD2. Germline lookup yields CDR1 GTSNPN and CDR2 SVGIG (reference sequence). The V segment lost 2 bases and the J segment 2 bases; nucleotides outside the gene matches: 3. This CDR3 is built from 14 residues. The CDR3 DNA follows: TGTGCCTGGAGTATTAGCGGGGCCACAGATACGCAGTATTTT. Translated, it gives CAWSISGATDTQYF.

CDR3 sequence: CASSDGGASGETQYF. The CDR3 DNA follows: TGCGCCAGCAGTGATGGGGGAGCGAGCGGAGAGACCCAGTACTTC. The chain has TRBV10-1 and TRBJ2-5; D might be TRBD1 or TRBD2, each matching 5 bases. There are 15 residues in the CDR3. With 3 bases removed from V and 4 bases from J, the gap between germline ends came to 15 bases. Per germline, CDR1 WNHNN and CDR2 SYGVQD (reference sequence).

V and J are TRBV5-1 and TRBJ1-5, with a weak D call TRBD1 (5 bases). CDR3 size: 15 residues. Germline CDR1 reads SGHRS; CDR2 reads YFSETQ. V gave up 2 bases and J gave up 1 base, with 10 bases separating them. CDR3: CASSLSGSSNQPQHF. The CDR3 DNA follows: TGCGCCAGCAGCTTATCAGGGTCGAGCAATCAGCCCCAGCATTTT.

This chain joins TRBV6-5 and TRBJ1-2, with a weak D call TRBD1 (6 bases). CDR1 is MNHEY and CDR2 is SVGAGI in the germline V gene. Trimming removed 1 base from V and 6 bases from J, with 9 bases in between. The CDR3 is 13 amino acids. The CDR3 nucleotides are TGTGCCAGCAGTTACTTCGGGGGCGATGGCTACACCTTC. Translating it yields CASSYFGGDGYTF.

The rearrangement links TRBV21-1 to TRBJ2-1; the table's TRBD1 call for D was not verified on the DNA. TRBV21-1 is a pseudogene segment. This CDR3 is built from 17 residues. CDR3 loop: CASSIQDNTFEYNEQFF. CDR3 in DNA: TGTGCCAGCAGCATCCAAGACAACACCTTTGAGTACAATGAGCAGTTCTTC.